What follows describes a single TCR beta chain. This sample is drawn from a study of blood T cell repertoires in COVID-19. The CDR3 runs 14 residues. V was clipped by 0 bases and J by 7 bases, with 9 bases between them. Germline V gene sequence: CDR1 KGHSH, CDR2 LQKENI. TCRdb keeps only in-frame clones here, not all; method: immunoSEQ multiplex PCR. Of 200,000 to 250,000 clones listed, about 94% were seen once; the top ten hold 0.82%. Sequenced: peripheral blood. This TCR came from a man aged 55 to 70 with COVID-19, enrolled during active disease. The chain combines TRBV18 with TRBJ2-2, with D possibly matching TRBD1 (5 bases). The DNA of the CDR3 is TGTGCCAGCTCACCACCAGGGGCGTTCGGGGAGCTGTTTTTT. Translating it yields CASSPPGAFGELFF.